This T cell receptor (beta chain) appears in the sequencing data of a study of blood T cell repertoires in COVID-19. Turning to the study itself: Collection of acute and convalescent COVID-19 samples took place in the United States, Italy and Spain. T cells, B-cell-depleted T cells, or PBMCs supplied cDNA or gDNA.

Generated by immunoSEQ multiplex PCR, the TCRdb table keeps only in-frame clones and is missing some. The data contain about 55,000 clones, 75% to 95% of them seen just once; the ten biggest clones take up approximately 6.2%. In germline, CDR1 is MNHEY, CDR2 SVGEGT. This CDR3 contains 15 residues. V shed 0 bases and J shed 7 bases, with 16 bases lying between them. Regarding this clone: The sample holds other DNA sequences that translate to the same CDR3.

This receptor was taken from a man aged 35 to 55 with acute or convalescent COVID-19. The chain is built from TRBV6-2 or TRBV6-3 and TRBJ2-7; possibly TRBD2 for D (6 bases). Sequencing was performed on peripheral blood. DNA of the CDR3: TGTGCCAGCAGTTACTCGAAGCGCGTGGACTATGAGCAGTACTTC. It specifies CASSYSKRVDYEQYF.